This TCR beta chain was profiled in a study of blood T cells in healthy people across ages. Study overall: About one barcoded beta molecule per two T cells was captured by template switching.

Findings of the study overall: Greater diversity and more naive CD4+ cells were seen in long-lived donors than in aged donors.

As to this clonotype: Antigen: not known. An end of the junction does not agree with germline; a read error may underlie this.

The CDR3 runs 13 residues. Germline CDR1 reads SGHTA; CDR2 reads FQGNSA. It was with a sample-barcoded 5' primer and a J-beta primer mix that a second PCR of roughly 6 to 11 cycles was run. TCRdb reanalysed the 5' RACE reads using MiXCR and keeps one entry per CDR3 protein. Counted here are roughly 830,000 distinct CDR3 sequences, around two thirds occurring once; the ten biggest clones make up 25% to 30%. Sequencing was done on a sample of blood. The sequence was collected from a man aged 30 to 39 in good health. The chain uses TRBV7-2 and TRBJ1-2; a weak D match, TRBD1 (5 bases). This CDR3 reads CANSVDRNYGYTF. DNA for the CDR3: TGTGCCAACAGCGTCGACAGAAACTATGGCTACACCTTC.